What follows is one T cell receptor beta chain and its context. Antigen: not known. The sample comes from a study of PD-1 blockade in classical Hodgkin lymphoma. Background on the study: Nivolumab was given intravenously to patients at 3 mg/kg every 2 weeks.

Whole-study results and caveats: CD4+ TCR diversity, unlike CD8+, climbed significantly by C4D1. Repertoire differences lack defined causes, possibly disease activity or prior therapy.

Germline CDR1 SGHAT, CDR2 FQNNGV. This CDR3 region has 13 residues. V lost 1 base and J lost 3, with 3 bases in between. Produced via immunoSEQ multiplex PCR; TCRdb's table is partial and in-frame only. The sample lists 9,000 to 13,000 clones, about 80% seen once, with about 5% in the top ten. Relapse after autologous stem cell transplantation occurred in every patient, and brentuximab vedotin exposure varied. This TCR derives from a human donor with classical Hodgkin lymphoma. The specimen comprised peripheral blood mononuclear cells (PBMCs), sampled before the second cycle of nivolumab. The chain couples TRBV11-2 to TRBJ2-2; no definite D call. CDR3 residues: CASSLGHTGELFF. The CDR3 nucleotides are TGTGCCAGCAGCTTAGGTCACACCGGGGAGCTGTTTTTT.